What follows are 14 T cell receptor beta chains derived from one specimen sequenced in a study of T cell repertoires in cytomegalovirus infection. Antigen specificity for these receptors is unknown. TCRdb ran MiXCR on the reads and lists one entry per CDR3 protein. The repertoire consists of hundreds of thousands of distinct CDR3 sequences, with around a third occurring once and the leading ten covering roughly 15%. Specimen: cultured PBMCs, collected from culture after CMV antigen stimulation. The receptors come from a human donor in good health (CMV status not recorded). Some clones in this sample may be carry-over from other donors' samples.

In its sample, this clonotype was seen a few times. The rearrangement joins TRBV4-1 to TRBJ1-1, with D maybe TRBD1 (5 bases). Trimming shortened V by 0 bases and J by 1 base, and 18 bases separated the two germline ends. There are 18 residues in the CDR3. CDR1 and CDR2 from the germline V gene are MGHRA and YSYEKL. The CDR3 nucleotides are TGCGCCAGCAGCCAAGATTCTCGGGACGGCGGAGGGAACACTGAAGCTTTCTTT. Translated: CASSQDSRDGGGNTEAFF.

This clonotype came up once. This rearrangement joins TRBV20-1 to TRBJ1-5; D gene ambiguous. CDR1 and CDR2 from the germline V gene are DFQATT and SNEGSKA (reference sequence). CDR3 length: 15 residues. The ends were cut back, 1 base at V and 2 bases at J, with 12 bases in the middle. The CDR3 nucleotides read TGCAGTGCTAGAGTAGGCCGTTTGGGCAATCAGCCCCAGCATTTT. Amino acids: CSARVGRLGNQPQHF.

The chain has TRBV7-2 and TRBJ2-3, with D possibly TRBD2 on 6 matching bases. Germline lookup yields CDR1 SGHTA and CDR2 FQGNSA. This CDR3 spans 12 amino acids. Trimming left V 7 bases short and J 3 bases short, with 8 bases between. The CDR3 spells CASTLATDTQYF. Written as DNA, the CDR3 is TGTGCCAGCACTCTAGCGACAGATACGCAGTATTTT.

Worth noting for this clonotype: An end of the junction differs from the germline gene, which may be a read error. In nucleotides, the CDR3 is TGTGCCAGCAGCTCACTTGGGCGGGAGTTCGGGAACGAGCAGTACTTC. It specifies CASSSLGREFGNEQYF. V gene TRBV4-1 combines with J gene TRBJ2-7; 7 bases are shared with TRBD2. Germline CDR1 and CDR2: MGHRA and YSYEKL. The CDR3 is made up of 16 amino acids.

This clonotype was seen a few times. The V call is TRBV20-1, the J call TRBJ1-6; 7 bases agree with TRBD1. The junction had 4 bases not matched to a gene; V was cut back by 3 bases and J by 8 bases. Germline V gene lookup returns CDR1 DFQATT and CDR2 SNEGSKA (reference sequence). The CDR3 runs 13 residues. In DNA, the CDR3 is TGCAGTGCTAGTCGGCAGGGGGATTCACCCCTCCACTTT. Its protein is CSASRQGDSPLHF.

V gene TRBV5-4 combines with J gene TRBJ2-3, with D possibly matching TRBD2 (6 bases). The CDR3 loop spans 15 amino acids. Trimming stripped 3 bases from V and 0 bases from J, with 11 bases between. Looked up from germline, CDR1 is SGHNT and CDR2 is YYREEE (reference sequence). CDR3 protein: CASSYRDFSTDTQYF. The CDR3 DNA follows: TGTGCCAGCAGCTACCGGGACTTTAGCACAGATACGCAGTATTTT.

V is TRBV6-6 and J is TRBJ2-3; D uncertain. Trimming stripped 6 bases from V and 8 bases from J, with 12 bases between. CDR3 length: 12 residues. Germline loops: CDR1 MNHNY, CDR2 SVGAGI (reference sequence). The CDR3 sequence is CASRPDLRTQYF. CDR3 nucleotide sequence: TGTGCCAGCAGGCCGGACCTTCGTACGCAGTATTTT.

The V call is TRBV6-2 or TRBV6-3, the J call TRBJ2-3; D is possibly TRBD1 or TRBD2 (5 bases each). The germline V gene has CDR1 MNHEY and CDR2 SVGEGT. Trimming pared 4 bases from V and 3 bases from J, leaving 20 bases between. The CDR3 contains 17 residues. CDR3 protein: CASSWDPRSAATDTQYF. CDR3 in DNA: TGTGCCAGCAGTTGGGACCCCCGAAGCGCCGCAACAGATACGCAGTATTTT.

The sample holds many counts of this clonotype. V and J are TRBV19 and TRBJ1-2; TRBD1 aligns across 9 bases. CDR1 is LNHDA, CDR2 SQIVND, per germline (reference sequence). With V trimmed by 6 bases and J by 8 bases, 13 bases remained unmatched. This CDR3 is 15 amino acids long. DNA for the CDR3: TGTGCCAGTAGCACAGGGGGCGCTGACTTTTGGGGCTACACCTTC. This codes for CASSTGGADFWGYTF.

The chain is built from TRBV4-1 and TRBJ2-1; 13 bases are a match to TRBD2. Germline loops: CDR1 MGHRA, CDR2 YSYEKL. This CDR3 comprises 16 residues. Trimming took 2 bases from V and 9 from J; bases not matched to a gene: 7. The CDR3 region has the DNA TGCGCCAGCAGCCAATTACTAGCGGGAGGGCCCAGTGAGCAGTTCTTC. Its protein is CASSQLLAGGPSEQFF.

This clonotype was seen a few times. This rearrangement joins TRBV6-1 to TRBJ2-3; 7 bases are shared with TRBD1. V lost 2 bases to trimming and J lost 3 bases; unmatched junction nucleotides: 5. Germline CDR1 reads MNHNS; CDR2 reads SASEGT. This CDR3 spans 15 amino acids. CDR3 sequence reads: CASSEYAGGTDTQYF. In DNA form, the CDR3 reads TGTGCCAGCAGTGAATACGCAGGGGGAACAGATACGCAGTATTTT.

This clonotype was picked up many times. The rearrangement uses TRBV7-2 and TRBJ1-1; D call uncertain. Germline V lookup: CDR1 SGHTA, CDR2 FQGNSA. This CDR3 comprises 13 residues. V lost 7 bases, J lost 4 bases, and 13 bases lay in between. CDR3 DNA: TGTGCCAGCACCCTAGGCTCTCTCACTGAAGCTTTCTTT. Amino acid sequence: CASTLGSLTEAFF.

This chain connects TRBV28 to TRBJ2-7; 8 nucleotides agree with TRBD2. After removal of 7 bases from V and 6 bases from J, the junction contained 8 bases not matched to a gene. Germline V gene sequence: CDR1 MDHEN, CDR2 SYDVKM. The length of the CDR3 is 13 residues. For the CDR3, the DNA is TGTGCCAGCATCGGGACTAGTGTAGGCGAGCAGTACTTC. It encodes CASIGTSVGEQYF.

This chain joins TRBV6-1 and TRBJ1-2; TRBD1 aligns across 9 bases. V shed 0 bases and J 4 bases; nucleotides not matched to a gene: 3. The CDR3 runs to 15 residues. Germline V lookup: CDR1 MNHNS, CDR2 SASEGT. The CDR3 DNA is TGTGCCAGCAGTGAAGCACAGGGGGCGGGCTATGGCTACACCTTC. Translation: CASSEAQGAGYGYTF.